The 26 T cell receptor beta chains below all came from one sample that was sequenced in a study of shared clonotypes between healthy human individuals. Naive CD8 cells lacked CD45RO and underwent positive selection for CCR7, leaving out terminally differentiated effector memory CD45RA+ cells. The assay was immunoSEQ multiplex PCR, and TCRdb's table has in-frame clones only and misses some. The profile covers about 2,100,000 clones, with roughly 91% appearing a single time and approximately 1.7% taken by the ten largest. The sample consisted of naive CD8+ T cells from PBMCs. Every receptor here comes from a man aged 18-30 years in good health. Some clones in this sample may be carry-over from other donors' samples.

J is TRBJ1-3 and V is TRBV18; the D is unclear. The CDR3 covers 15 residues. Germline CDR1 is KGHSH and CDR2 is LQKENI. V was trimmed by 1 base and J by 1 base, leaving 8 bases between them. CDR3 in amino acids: CASSPRNQSGNTIYF. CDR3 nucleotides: TGTGCCAGCTCACCACGTAACCAATCTGGAAACACCATATATTTT. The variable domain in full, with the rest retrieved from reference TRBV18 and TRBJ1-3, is NAGVMQNPRHLVRRRGQEARLRCSPMKGHSHVYWYRQLPEEGLKFMVYLQKENIIDESGMPKERFSAEFPKEGPSILRIQQVVRGDSAAYFCASSPRNQSGNTIYFGEGSWLTVV.

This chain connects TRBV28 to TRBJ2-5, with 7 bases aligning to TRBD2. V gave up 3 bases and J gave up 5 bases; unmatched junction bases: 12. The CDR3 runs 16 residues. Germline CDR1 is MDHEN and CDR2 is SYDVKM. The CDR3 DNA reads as TGTGCCAGCAGTTTGGAGGTAGCGGGTCCCTGGGAGACCCAGTACTTC. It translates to CASSLEVAGPWETQYF.

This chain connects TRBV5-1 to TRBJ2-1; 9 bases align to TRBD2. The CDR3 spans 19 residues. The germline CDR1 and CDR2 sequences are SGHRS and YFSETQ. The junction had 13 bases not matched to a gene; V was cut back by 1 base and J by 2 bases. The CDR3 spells CASSLPLAGSFEAYNEQFF. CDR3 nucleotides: TGCGCCAGCAGCTTGCCCCTAGCGGGGTCCTTTGAAGCCTACAATGAGCAGTTCTTC.

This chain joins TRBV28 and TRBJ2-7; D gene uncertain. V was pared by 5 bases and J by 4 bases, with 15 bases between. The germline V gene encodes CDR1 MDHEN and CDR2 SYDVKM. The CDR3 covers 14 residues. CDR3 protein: CASSIGRYGYEQYF. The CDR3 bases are TGTGCCAGCAGTATTGGACGGTACGGTTACGAGCAGTACTTC.

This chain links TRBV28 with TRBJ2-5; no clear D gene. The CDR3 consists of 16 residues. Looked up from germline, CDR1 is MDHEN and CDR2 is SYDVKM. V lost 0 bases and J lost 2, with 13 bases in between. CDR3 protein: CASSLWKSDQQETQYF. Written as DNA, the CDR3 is TGTGCCAGCAGTTTATGGAAGTCGGATCAACAAGAGACCCAGTACTTC.

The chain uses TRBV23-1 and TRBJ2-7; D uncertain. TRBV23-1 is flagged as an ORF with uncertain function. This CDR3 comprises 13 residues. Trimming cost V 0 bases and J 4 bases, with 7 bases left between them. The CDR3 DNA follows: TGCGCCAGCAGTCAATCTTCTGCATACGAGCAGTACTTC. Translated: CASSQSSAYEQYF.

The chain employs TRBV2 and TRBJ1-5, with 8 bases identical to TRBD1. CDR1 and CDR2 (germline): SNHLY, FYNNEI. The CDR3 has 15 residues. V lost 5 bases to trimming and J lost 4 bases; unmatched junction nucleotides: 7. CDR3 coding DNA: TGTGCCAGCAGTCTCCGGGACAGGAAAAATCAGCCCCAGCATTTT. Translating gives CASSLRDRKNQPQHF.

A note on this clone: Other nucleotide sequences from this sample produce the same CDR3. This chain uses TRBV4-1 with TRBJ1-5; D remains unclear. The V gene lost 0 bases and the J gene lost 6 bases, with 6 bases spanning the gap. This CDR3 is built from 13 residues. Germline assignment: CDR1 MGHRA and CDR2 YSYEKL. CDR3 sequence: CASSQEKGQPQHF. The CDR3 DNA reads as TGCGCCAGCAGCCAAGAGAAGGGTCAGCCCCAGCATTTT.

The CDR3 sequence is CASSLLAANTDTQYF. The DNA for the CDR3 is TGTGCCAGCAGCTTACTAGCAGCGAACACAGATACGCAGTATTTT. The V gene is TRBV7-9, the J gene TRBJ2-3; maybe TRBD2 (5 bases). V shed 2 bases and J shed 2 bases, with 11 bases lying between them. Germline-derived CDR1 and CDR2 are SEHNR and FQNEAQ (reference sequence). The CDR3 extends over 15 amino acids.

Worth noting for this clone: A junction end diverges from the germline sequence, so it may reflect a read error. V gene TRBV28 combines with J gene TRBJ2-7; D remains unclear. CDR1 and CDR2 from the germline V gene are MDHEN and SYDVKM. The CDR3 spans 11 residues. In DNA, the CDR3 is TGTGCCAGCAGTTATTCCTCCGAGCAGTACTTC. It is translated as CASSYSSEQYF.

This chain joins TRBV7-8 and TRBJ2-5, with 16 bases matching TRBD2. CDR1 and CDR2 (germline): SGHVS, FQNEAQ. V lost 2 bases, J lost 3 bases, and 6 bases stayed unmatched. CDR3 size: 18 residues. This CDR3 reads CASSLPGTSGREKETQYF. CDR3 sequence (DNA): TGTGCCAGCAGCTTACCCGGGACTAGCGGGAGGGAAAAAGAGACCCAGTACTTC.

CDR3 sequence: CASSTPPGTGTAKNIQYF. The DNA of the CDR3 is TGTGCCAGCAGCACTCCACCCGGGACAGGGACGGCCAAAAACATTCAGTACTTC. The chain recombines TRBV11-1 with TRBJ2-4, with 9 nucleotides matching TRBD1. The CDR3 sequence is 18 residues long. Germline-derived CDR1 and CDR2 are SGHAT and FQDESV (reference sequence). J gave up 1 base and V 5 bases, and 12 bases lay outside the gene matches.

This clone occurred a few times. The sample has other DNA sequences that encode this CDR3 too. CDR3 region: CASSPPSLAGSYNEQFF. For the CDR3, the DNA is TGTGCCAGCTCACCACCGTCGCTAGCGGGCTCCTACAATGAGCAGTTCTTC. The chain has TRBV18 and TRBJ2-1; 8 bases are shared with TRBD2. CDR3 size: 17 residues. Germline CDR1 KGHSH, CDR2 LQKENI. J was trimmed by 0 bases and V by 0 bases; bases with no gene match: 4.

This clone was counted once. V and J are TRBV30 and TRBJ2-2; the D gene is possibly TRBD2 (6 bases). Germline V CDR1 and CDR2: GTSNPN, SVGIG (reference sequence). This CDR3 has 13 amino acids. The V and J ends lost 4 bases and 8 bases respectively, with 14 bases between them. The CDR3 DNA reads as TGTGCCTGGACATGGGGACTTAGAGGGGAGCTGTTTTTT. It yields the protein CAWTWGLRGELFF. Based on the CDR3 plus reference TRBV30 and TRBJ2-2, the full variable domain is SQTIHQWPATLVQPVGSPLSLECTVEGTSNPNLYWYRQAAGRGLQLLFYSVGIGQISSEVPQNLSASRPQDRQFILSSKKLLLSDSGFYLCAWTWGLRGELFFGEGSRLTVL.

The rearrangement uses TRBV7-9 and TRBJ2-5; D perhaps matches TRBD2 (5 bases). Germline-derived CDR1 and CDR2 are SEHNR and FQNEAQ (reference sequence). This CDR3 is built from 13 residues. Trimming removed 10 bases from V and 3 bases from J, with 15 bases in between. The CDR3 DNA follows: TGTGCCACGCCCGGGAAGCATGAAGAGACCCAGTACTTC. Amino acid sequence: CATPGKHEETQYF. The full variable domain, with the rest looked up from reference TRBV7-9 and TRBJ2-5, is DTGVSQNPRHKITKRGQNVTFRCDPISEHNRLYWYRQTLGQGPEFLTYFQNEAQLEKSRLLSDRFSAERPKGSFSTLEIQRTEQGDSAMYLCATPGKHEETQYFGPGTRLLVL.

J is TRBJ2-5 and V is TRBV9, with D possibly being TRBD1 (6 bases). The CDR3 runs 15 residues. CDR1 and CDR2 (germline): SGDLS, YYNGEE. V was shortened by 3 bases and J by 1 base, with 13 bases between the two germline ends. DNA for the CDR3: TGTGCCAGCAGCGACGGGACAAGGGCCCAAGAGACCCAGTACTTC. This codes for CASSDGTRAQETQYF.

CDR3 loop: CASSLGQKETQYF. The CDR3 region has the DNA TGCGCCAGCAGCTTGGGCCAGAAAGAGACCCAGTACTTC. The J gene is TRBJ2-5, the V gene TRBV5-1, with unresolved D. V shed 0 bases and J shed 3 bases, with 6 bases lying between them. The CDR3 has 13 residues. The germline gives CDR1 SGHRS, CDR2 YFSETQ. Full variable domain (remainder filled in from reference TRBV5-1 and TRBJ2-5): KAGVTQTPRYLIKTRGQQVTLSCSPISGHRSVSWYQQTPGQGLQFLFEYFSETQRNKGNFPGRFSGRQFSNSRSEMNVSTLELGDSALYLCASSLGQKETQYFGPGTRLLVL.

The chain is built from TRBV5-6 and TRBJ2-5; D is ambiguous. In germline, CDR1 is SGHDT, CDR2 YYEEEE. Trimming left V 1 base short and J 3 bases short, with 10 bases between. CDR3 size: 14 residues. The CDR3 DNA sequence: TGTGCCAGCAGCTTGATTGCGTGGGAAGAGACCCAGTACTTC. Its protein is CASSLIAWEETQYF.

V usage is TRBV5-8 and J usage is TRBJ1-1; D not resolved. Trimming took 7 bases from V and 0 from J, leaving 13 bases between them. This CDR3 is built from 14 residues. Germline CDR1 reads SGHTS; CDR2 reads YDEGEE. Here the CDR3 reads CASRPIFLNTEAFF. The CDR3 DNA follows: TGTGCCAGCCGCCCCATCTTTTTGAACACTGAAGCTTTCTTT.

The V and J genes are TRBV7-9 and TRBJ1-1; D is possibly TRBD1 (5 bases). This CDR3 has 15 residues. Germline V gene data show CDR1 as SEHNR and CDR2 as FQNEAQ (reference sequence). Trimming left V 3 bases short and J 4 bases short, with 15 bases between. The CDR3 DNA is TGTGCCAGCAGCTTTAGGGGTCCCATAGCCACTGAAGCTTTCTTT. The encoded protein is CASSFRGPIATEAFF.

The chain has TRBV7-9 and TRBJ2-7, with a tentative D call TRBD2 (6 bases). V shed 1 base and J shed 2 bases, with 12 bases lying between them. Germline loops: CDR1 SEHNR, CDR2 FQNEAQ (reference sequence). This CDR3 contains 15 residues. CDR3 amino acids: CASSLEYGSAYEQYF. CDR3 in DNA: TGTGCCAGCAGCTTAGAGTACGGGAGTGCCTACGAGCAGTACTTC.

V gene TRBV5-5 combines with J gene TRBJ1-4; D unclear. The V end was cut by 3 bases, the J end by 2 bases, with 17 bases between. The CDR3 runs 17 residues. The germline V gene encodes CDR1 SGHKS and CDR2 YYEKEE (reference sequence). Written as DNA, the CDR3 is TGTGCCAGCAGCTCTCGGGAGGGAGGGTGGACTAATGAAAAACTGTTTTTT. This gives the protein CASSSREGGWTNEKLFF.

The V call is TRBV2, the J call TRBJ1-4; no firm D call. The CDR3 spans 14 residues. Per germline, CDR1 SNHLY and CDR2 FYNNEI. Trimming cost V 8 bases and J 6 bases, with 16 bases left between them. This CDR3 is CASGGEGSYEKLFF. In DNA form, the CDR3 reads TGTGCCAGCGGAGGCGAGGGTTCTTATGAAAAACTGTTTTTT.

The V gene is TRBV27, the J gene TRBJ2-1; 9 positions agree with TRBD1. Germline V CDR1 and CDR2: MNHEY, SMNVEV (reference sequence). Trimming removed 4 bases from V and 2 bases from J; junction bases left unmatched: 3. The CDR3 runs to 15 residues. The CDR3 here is CASSYWTGAYNEQFF. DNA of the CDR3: TGTGCCAGCAGTTACTGGACAGGGGCCTACAATGAGCAGTTCTTC.

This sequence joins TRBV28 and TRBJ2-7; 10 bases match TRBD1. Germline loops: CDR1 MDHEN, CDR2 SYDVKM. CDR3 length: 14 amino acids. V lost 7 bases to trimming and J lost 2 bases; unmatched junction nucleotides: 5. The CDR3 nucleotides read TGTGCCAGCAACATGGGGACAGGGGCCTACGAGCAGTACTTC. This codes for CASNMGTGAYEQYF. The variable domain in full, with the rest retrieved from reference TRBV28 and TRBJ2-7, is DVKVTQSSRYLVKRTGEKVFLECVQDMDHENMFWYRQDPGLGLRLIYFSYDVKMKEKGDIPEGYSVSREKKERFSLILESASTNQTSMYLCASNMGTGAYEQYFGPGTRLTVT.

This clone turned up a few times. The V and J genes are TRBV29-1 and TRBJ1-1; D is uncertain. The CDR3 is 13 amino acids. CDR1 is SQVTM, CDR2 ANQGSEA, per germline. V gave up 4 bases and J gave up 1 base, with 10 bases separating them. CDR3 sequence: CSVVGFSNTEAFF. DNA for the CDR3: TGCAGCGTTGTGGGATTTTCGAACACTGAAGCTTTCTTT. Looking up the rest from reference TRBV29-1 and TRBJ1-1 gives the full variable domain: SAVISQKPSRDICQRGTSLTIQCQVDSQVTMMFWYRQQPGQSLTLIATANQGSEATYESGFVIDKFPISRPNLTFSTLTVSNMSPEDSSIYLCSVVGFSNTEAFFGQGTRLTVV.